The 8 T cell receptor beta chains given below trace back to one sample, sequenced in a study of Ad26.COV2.S vaccination and SARS-CoV-2 variants. Treatment in this sample: around 19 received Ad26.COV2.S at low or high dose, single or two shots; a few received placebo; per-sample allocation not given. Sampling happened 63 days after the first vaccine or placebo injection. This table comes from immunoSEQ multiplex PCR, and its TCRdb copy is limited to in-frame clones, with some not included. The profile shows about 680,000 clones, roughly 90% of them singletons. The specimen was peripheral blood, collected in a trial of Ad26.COV2.S vaccine versus placebo. These receptors originate from a person aged 18-60 years who received the Ad26.COV2.S COVID-19 vaccine or a placebo.

This chain joins TRBV6-5 and TRBJ2-7; D possibly corresponds to TRBD1 (6 bases). Trimming cost V 6 bases and J 5 bases, with 20 bases left between them. CDR1 and CDR2 from the germline V gene are MNHEY and SVGAGI. This CDR3 is 15 amino acids long. The CDR3 spells CASSYLQGSFHEQYF. For the CDR3, the DNA is TGTGCCAGCAGCTACCTCCAGGGGAGTTTCCACGAGCAGTACTTC.

The rearrangement joins TRBV7-6 to TRBJ2-5; 9 nucleotides match TRBD2. V dropped 5 bases and J dropped 1; count of bases not matched to a gene: 17. Germline V gene data show CDR1 as SGHVS and CDR2 as FNYEAQ. CDR3 length: 19 residues. The CDR3 bases are TGTGCCAGCAGCCAACCGCGTGGAAGCGGGAGGTGGGGCCAAGAGACCCAGTACTTC. Translating it yields CASSQPRGSGRWGQETQYF.

V and J are TRBV30 and TRBJ1-2; no clear D. V lost 1 base and J lost 7, with 16 bases in between. Germline V lookup: CDR1 GTSNPN, CDR2 SVGIG (reference sequence). The CDR3 has 14 amino acids. CDR3 region: CAWSETARGGGYTF. The DNA for the CDR3 is TGTGCCTGGAGTGAAACAGCTCGGGGTGGTGGCTACACCTTC.

This clone occurred a few times. This chain uses TRBV6-1 with TRBJ2-2; maybe TRBD2 (7 bases). This CDR3 is 16 amino acids long. Germline loops: CDR1 MNHNS, CDR2 SASEGT. V was pared by 2 bases and J by 3 bases, with 13 bases between. The CDR3 region has the DNA TGTGCCAGCAGTGAATGGGCGGGGGCCTACACCGGGGAGCTGTTTTTT. It specifies CASSEWAGAYTGELFF.

The chain recombines TRBV6-5 with TRBJ2-5; TRBD1 matches 9 bases. This CDR3 is 14 amino acids long. Germline V gives CDR1 MNHEY, CDR2 SVGAGI. The ends lost 8 bases at V and 5 bases at J; junction bases unmatched: 9. CDR3 protein: CASFHRGRAETQYF. The DNA for the CDR3 is TGTGCCAGCTTCCACAGGGGGCGCGCGGAGACCCAGTACTTC.

The genes are TRBV11-2 and TRBJ1-3; D is unclear. The ends were cut back, 2 bases at V and 2 bases at J, with 7 bases in the middle. This CDR3 spans 14 amino acids. The germline CDR1 and CDR2 sequences are SGHAT and FQNNGV. The CDR3 coding sequence is TGTGCCAGCAGCTTAACAAGACCTGGAAACACCATATATTTT. Translation: CASSLTRPGNTIYF.

This chain links TRBV27 with TRBJ1-2; possibly TRBD1 for D (5 bases). Germline CDR1 is MNHEY and CDR2 is SMNVEV (reference sequence). The CDR3 contains 17 residues. V was cut by 5 bases and J by 4 bases, with 23 bases left in between. CDR3 sequence reads: CASSGTGSTPGSYGYTF. CDR3 nucleotides: TGTGCCAGCAGTGGTACAGGTTCTACGCCAGGGAGCTATGGCTACACCTTC.

The chain uses TRBV11-2 and TRBJ2-5; 7 bases are a match to TRBD1. This CDR3 has 16 residues. Germline lookup yields CDR1 SGHAT and CDR2 FQNNGV. Trimming took 1 base from V and 4 from J; bases not matched to a gene: 9. The CDR3 is CASSLVPDRVVETQYF. The CDR3 DNA reads TGTGCCAGCAGCTTAGTCCCCGACAGGGTGGTAGAGACCCAGTACTTC.